This T cell receptor (beta chain) was sequenced during a study of neoadjuvant anti-PD-1 for oral cavity cancer. Germline values: CDR1 MRHNA, CDR2 SNTAGT. The CDR3 runs to 14 residues. J gave up 4 bases and V 6 bases, and 4 bases lay outside the gene matches. A word on this clone: Antigen specificity is unknown.

Time point defined: after neoadjuvant nivolumab, at surgical resection. These oral cavity squamous cell carcinomas were HPV-negative and locally advanced. Blood libraries mostly used 450 to 550 ng genomic DNA, six replicates each. Measured with immunoSEQ multiplex PCR; TCRdb has only the in-frame clones, and not every one. The data contain some 10,000 clones, roughly 61% of them seen just once; the ten biggest clones take up roughly 4.1%. Study-level findings and limits: Only a few patients per response group were TCR-analyzed; validation needed. Post-nivolumab, blood T cell clonality was significantly elevated in non-responders.

The material sequenced was PBMCs, taken after nivolumab (anti-PD-1) treatment. The chain combines TRBV6-4 with TRBJ2-3; 10 nucleotides line up with TRBD1. This receptor was taken from a person aged 35 to 85 with oral cavity squamous cell carcinoma. In DNA, the CDR3 is TGTGCCAGCAGGGACAGGGGGGCAGCAGATACGCAGTATTTT. It yields the protein CASRDRGAADTQYF.